The clone carrying this TCR beta chain was seen at least ten times. Its antigen is undetermined. The data originate from a study of read filtering for tumor transcriptome and immune sequencing. Study-wide context: DNase treatment preceded whole-transcriptome library preparation.

The CDR3 sequence is 17 residues long. Per germline, CDR1 SGHRS and CDR2 YFSETQ. Trimming left V 0 bases short and J 2 bases short, with 16 bases between. This library used roughly 430 ng RNA and molecular barcoded adaptors spanning alpha/delta and beta/gamma chains. A single record per CDR3 protein comes from TCRdb applying MiXCR to the reads. The data hold some 120,000 distinct CDR3 sequences, with 10% to 15% observed a single time. The study, taken as a whole, reports: IR-seq and RNA-seq agreed better without single-read clonotypes.

The chain has TRBV5-1 and TRBJ2-3; a possible D gene is TRBD2 (5 bases). The sequenced sample was a population of CD138-negative cells sorted from bone marrow. The clonotype originates from a donor at least 40 years old with multiple myeloma. DNA for the CDR3: TGCGCCAGCAGCTTGGTCGGTACGGAGGCCGCCACAGATACGCAGTATTTT. It yields the protein CASSLVGTEAATDTQYF.